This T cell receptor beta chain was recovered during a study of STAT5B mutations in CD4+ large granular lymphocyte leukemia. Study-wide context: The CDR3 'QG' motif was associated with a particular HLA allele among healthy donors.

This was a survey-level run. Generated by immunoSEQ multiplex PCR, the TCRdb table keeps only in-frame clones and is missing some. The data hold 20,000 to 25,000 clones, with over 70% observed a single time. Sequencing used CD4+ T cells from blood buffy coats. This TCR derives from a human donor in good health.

The CDR3: CSVGGGEQYF. DNA of the CDR3: TGCAGCGTTGGGGGAGGCGAACAGTACTTC. The chain couples TRBV29-1 to TRBJ2-7, with a weak D call TRBD2 (6 bases). CDR3 length: 10 amino acids. V was clipped by 4 bases and J by 10 bases, with 11 bases between them. CDR1 is SQVTM and CDR2 is ANQGSEA in the germline V gene.